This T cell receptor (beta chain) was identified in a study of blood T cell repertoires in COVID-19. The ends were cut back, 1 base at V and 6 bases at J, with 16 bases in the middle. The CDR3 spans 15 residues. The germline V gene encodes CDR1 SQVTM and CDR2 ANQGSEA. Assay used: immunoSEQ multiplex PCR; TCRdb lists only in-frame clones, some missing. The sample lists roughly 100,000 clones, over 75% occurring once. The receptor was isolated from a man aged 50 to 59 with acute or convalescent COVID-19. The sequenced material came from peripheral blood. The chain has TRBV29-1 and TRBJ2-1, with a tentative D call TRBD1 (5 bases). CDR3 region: CSVEGGLNGANEQFF. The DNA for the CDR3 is TGCAGCGTTGAAGGGGGTCTTAATGGGGCCAATGAGCAGTTCTTC.